One sample yielded the 5 T cell receptor beta chains listed below, sequenced in a study of shared clonotypes between healthy human individuals. TCRdb's table, derived via immunoSEQ multiplex PCR, lists solely in-frame clones and lacks some. In the table there are some 1,400,000 clones, roughly 96% of which are singletons. The sequenced sample consisted of naive CD4+ T cells sorted from blood. The subset is: CD45RA+ positively selected. All receptors derive from a man aged 25 to 40 in good health.

A few counts support this clone. The chain recombines TRBV27 with TRBJ1-2; the match to TRBD1 covers 8 bases. CDR3 length: 13 amino acids. The germline V gene encodes CDR1 MNHEY and CDR2 SMNVEV (reference sequence). The junction had 7 bases not matched to a gene; V was cut back by 4 bases and J by 9 bases. As DNA, the CDR3 is TGTGCCAGCAGTTCGGGGACAGGCATCCGCTACACCTTC. Protein: CASSSGTGIRYTF.

J is TRBJ2-7 and V is TRBV6-5; D remains unclear. The CDR3 consists of 14 residues. V shed 0 bases and J shed 3 bases, with 9 bases lying between them. Germline V lookup: CDR1 MNHEY, CDR2 SVGAGI. The CDR3 sequence is CASSYSSWDYEQYF. The CDR3 region has the DNA TGTGCCAGCAGTTACTCGTCTTGGGACTACGAGCAGTACTTC.

This chain links TRBV5-1 with TRBJ2-4; tentative D call: TRBD1 (5 bases). V lost 4 bases to trimming and J lost 11 bases, with 16 bases between them. Germline V CDR1 and CDR2: SGHRS, YFSETQ. The CDR3 runs 13 residues. CDR3 loop: CASSQPTEFLQYF. The CDR3 coding sequence is TGCGCCAGCAGCCAACCGACAGAATTCCTTCAGTACTTC.

The J gene is TRBJ2-7, the V gene TRBV6-5, with 9 bases lining up with TRBD1. The CDR3 is made up of 14 amino acids. The germline gives CDR1 MNHEY, CDR2 SVGAGI. J lost 3 bases, V lost 5 bases, and 5 bases had no gene match. The CDR3 region is CASSQQGQGYEQYF. DNA of the CDR3: TGTGCCAGCAGTCAACAGGGACAGGGCTACGAGCAGTACTTC.

The chain employs TRBV13 and TRBJ2-7; D is possibly TRBD1 or TRBD2 (6 bases each). Deletions cut 4 bases from V and 0 bases from J, with 13 bases between. CDR1 is PRHDT, CDR2 FYEKMQ, per germline (reference sequence). This CDR3 spans 15 amino acids. CDR3 region: CASSWGAGPSYEQYF. Here the CDR3 DNA reads TGTGCCAGCAGCTGGGGGGCGGGACCCTCCTACGAGCAGTACTTC.